The entry below gives a single T cell receptor (beta chain) sequence along with its context. The source of the sample is a study of blood T cells in healthy people across ages. It was with a sample-barcoded 5' primer and a J-beta primer mix that a second PCR of roughly 7 to 12 cycles was run. TCRdb itself ran the 5' RACE reads through MiXCR, one entry per CDR3 protein. The table lists around 990,000 distinct CDR3 sequences, more than 30% of them singletons, with over 10% in the top ten. The origin of this receptor is a man between 18 and 29 years old in good health. Specimen: blood.

The CDR3 DNA follows: TGTGCCTGGAGACCGGCCGATCTTGAAGCTTTCTTT. This encodes CAWRPADLEAFF. The chain employs TRBV30 and TRBJ1-1, with D unresolved. The CDR3 length is 12 residues. Per germline, CDR1 GTSNPN and CDR2 SVGIG (reference sequence). The V and J ends lost 3 bases and 7 bases respectively, with 12 bases between them.